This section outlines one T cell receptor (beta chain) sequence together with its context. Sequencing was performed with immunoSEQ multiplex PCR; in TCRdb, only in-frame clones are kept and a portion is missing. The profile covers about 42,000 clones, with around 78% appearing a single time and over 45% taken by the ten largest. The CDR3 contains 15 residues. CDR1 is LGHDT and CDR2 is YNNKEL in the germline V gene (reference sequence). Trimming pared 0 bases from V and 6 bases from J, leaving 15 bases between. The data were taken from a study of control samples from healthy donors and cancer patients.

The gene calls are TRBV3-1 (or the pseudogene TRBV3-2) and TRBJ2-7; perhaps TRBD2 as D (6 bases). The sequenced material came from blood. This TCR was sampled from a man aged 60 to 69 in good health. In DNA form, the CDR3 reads TGTGCCAGCAGCCAAGAAGCGGTCGGAGGGGCCGAGCAGTACTTC. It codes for CASSQEAVGGAEQYF.